This TCR beta chain was profiled in a study of CD8+ T cells in alopecia areata. The wider study: Tofacitinib therapy took 6 to 18 months; 6 months off drug came after. Overall study findings and caveats: Higher clonality than in normal scalp was seen in lesional scalp, especially alopecia totalis/universalis. Tofacitinib delivered significant drops in scalp clonality and in expanded CD8+ clones among the top 100. During tofacitinib treatment, many expanded lesional clones remained in scalp and blood.

There are 14 residues in the CDR3. Germline CDR1 reads MNHEY; CDR2 reads SMNVEV (reference sequence). Trimming took off 5 bases at V and 4 bases at J, with 13 bases between the two ends. Isolated RNA was reverse transcribed into cDNA used as the sequencing template. TCRdb's copy holds only in-frame clones and misses some; the assay was immunoSEQ multiplex PCR. The sample holds more than 100,000 clones; 80% to 90% are singletons and the top ten take approximately 10%. Sample treatment: oral pan-JAK inhibitor, 5-10 mg twice daily. As concerns this clone: Antigen: not known.

The source material was CD8+ T cells sorted from blood, sampled between weeks 30 and 35, from a patient treated with tofacitinib. This chain connects TRBV27 to TRBJ2-3; D tentatively reads TRBD1 or TRBD2 (6 bases each). This clonotype was obtained from a human donor with alopecia areata. CDR3 sequence reads: CASSPGALADTQYF. For the CDR3, the DNA is TGTGCCAGCAGTCCGGGGGCACTGGCAGATACGCAGTATTTT.